This T cell receptor (beta chain) was documented in a study of shared clonotypes between healthy human individuals. The authors divided CD4+ cells into CD45RA+ naive and CD45RA-negative memory subsets. CDR3 length equals 15 residues. The germline V and J ends were trimmed by 5 bases and 0 bases, with 12 bases remaining between them. CDR1 and CDR2 (germline): SGHTA, FQGTGA. In the original analysis: ImmunoSEQ supplied junction-only sequences lacking quality scores, so filtering was different. The repertoire was sequenced with immunoSEQ multiplex PCR; TCRdb's copy has only in-frame clones and lacks some. The V and J calls and clone size are taken from that table; D and trimming were inferred from the DNA. The sample includes 1.4 million or so clones, 98% of them seen just once.

The receptor was derived from a man aged 25 to 45 in good health. The chain couples TRBV7-3 to TRBJ2-3; D not resolved. Sequencing was carried out using naive CD4+ T cells sorted from blood. Subset noted: CD45RA+ positively selected. The CDR3 DNA reads TGTGCCAGCAGCCGGACGGCGGCTAGCACAGATACGCAGTATTTT. It specifies CASSRTAASTDTQYF.